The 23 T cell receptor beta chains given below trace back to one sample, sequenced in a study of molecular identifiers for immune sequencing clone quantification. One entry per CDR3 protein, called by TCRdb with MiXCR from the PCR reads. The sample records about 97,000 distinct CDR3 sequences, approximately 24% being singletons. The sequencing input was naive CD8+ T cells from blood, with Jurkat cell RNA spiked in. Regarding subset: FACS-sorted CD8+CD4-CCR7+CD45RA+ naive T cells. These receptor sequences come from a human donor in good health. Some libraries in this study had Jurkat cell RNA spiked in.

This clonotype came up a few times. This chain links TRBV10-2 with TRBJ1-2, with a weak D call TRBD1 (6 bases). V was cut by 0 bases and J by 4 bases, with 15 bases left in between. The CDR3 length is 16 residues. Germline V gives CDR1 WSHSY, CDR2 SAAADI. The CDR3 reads CASSESISAGAYGYTF. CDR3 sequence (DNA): TGCGCCAGCAGTGAGTCGATTTCGGCAGGGGCCTATGGCTACACCTTC.

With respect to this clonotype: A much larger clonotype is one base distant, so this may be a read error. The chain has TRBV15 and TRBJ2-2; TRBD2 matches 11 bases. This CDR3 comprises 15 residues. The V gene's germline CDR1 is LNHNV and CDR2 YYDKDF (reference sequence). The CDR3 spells CVTSSSGRRTGELFF. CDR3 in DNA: TGTGTCACCAGTTCTAGCGGGAGGCGGACCGGGGAGCTGTTTTTT. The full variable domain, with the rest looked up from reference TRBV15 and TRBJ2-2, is DAMVIQNPRYQVTQFGKPVTLSCSQTLNHNVMYWYQQKSSQAPKLLFHYYDKDFNNEADTPDNFQSRRPNTSFCFLDIRSPGLGDTAMYLCVTSSSGRRTGELFFGEGSRLTVL.

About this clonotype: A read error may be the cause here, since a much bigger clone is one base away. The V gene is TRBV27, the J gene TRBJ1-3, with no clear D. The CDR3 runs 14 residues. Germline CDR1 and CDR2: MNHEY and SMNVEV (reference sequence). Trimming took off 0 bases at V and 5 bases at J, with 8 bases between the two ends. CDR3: CASSLSRSRNTIYF. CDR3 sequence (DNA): TGTGCCAGCAGTTTATCGAGATCTCGAAACACCATATATTTT.

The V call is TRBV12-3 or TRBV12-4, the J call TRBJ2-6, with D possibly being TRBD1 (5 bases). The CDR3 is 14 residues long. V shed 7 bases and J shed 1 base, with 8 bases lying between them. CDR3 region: CASTQGSGANVLTF. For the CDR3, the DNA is TGTGCCAGCACCCAGGGATCTGGGGCCAACGTCCTGACTTTC.

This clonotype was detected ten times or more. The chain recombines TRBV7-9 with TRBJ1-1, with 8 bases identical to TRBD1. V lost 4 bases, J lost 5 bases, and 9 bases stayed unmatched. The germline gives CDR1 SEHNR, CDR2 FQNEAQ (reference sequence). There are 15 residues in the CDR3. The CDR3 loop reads CASSSRTGLGTEAFF. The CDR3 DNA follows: TGTGCCAGCAGCTCCAGGACAGGGCTTGGTACTGAAGCTTTCTTT.

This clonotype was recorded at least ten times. CDR3: CASSLVGQGVYYGYTF. CDR3 coding DNA: TGTGCCAGCAGCTTAGTTGGACAGGGGGTCTACTATGGCTACACCTTC. The chain links TRBV7-8 to TRBJ1-2, with 10 bases matching TRBD1. The germline CDR1 and CDR2 sequences are SGHVS and FQNEAQ. Trimming cost V 1 base and J 3 bases; bases outside gene matches: 5. The length of the CDR3 is 16 residues. Complete variable domain (other parts from reference TRBV7-8 and TRBJ1-2): GAGVSQSPRYKVAKRGQDVALRCDPISGHVSLFWYQQALGQGPEFLTYFQNEAQLDKSGLPSDRFFAERPEGSVSTLKIQRTQQEDSAVYLCASSLVGQGVYYGYTFGSGTRLTVV.

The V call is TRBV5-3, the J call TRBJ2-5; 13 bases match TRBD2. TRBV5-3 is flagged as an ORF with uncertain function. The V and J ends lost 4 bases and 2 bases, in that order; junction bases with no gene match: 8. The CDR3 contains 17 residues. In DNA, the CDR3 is TGTGCCAGAAGCCTTGGACTAGCGGGGGCCCCACAAGAGACCCAGTACTTC. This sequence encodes CARSLGLAGAPQETQYF.

The CDR3 here is CATTSGLGSDEQYF. The CDR3 DNA follows: TGTGCCACCACATCGGGGCTAGGCAGCGATGAGCAGTACTTC. V usage is TRBV19 and J usage is TRBJ2-1; D tentatively fits TRBD1 or TRBD2 (5 bases each). The J call may be wrong; the DNA end is better matched by TRBJ2-7. Looked up from germline, CDR1 is LNHDA and CDR2 is SQIVND (reference sequence). This CDR3 contains 14 residues.

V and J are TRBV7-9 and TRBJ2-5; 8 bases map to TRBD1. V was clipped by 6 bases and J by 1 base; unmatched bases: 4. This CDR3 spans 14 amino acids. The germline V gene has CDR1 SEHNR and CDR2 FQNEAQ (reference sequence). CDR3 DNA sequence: TGTGCCAGCAGGACGACAGGGGCCCAAGAGACCCAGTACTTC. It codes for CASRTTGAQETQYF.

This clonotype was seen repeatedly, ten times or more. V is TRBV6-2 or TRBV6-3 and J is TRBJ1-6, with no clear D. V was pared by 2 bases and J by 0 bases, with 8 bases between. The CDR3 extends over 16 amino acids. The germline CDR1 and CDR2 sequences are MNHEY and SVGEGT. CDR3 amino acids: CASSYGESSYNSPLHF. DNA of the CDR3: TGTGCCAGCAGTTACGGCGAGAGCTCCTATAATTCACCCCTCCACTTT.

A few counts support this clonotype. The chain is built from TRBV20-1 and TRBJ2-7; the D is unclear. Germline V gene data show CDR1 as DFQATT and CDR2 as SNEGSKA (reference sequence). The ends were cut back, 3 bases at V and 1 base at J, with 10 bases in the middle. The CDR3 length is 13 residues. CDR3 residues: CSARARSSYEQYF. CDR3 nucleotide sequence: TGCAGTGCTAGGGCCAGGAGTTCCTACGAGCAGTACTTC.

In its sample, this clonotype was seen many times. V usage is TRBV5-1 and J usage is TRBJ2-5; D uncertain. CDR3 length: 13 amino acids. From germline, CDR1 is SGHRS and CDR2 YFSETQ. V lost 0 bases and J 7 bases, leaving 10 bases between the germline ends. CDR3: CASSLGAWGTQYF. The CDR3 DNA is TGCGCCAGCAGCTTGGGGGCATGGGGGACCCAGTACTTC.

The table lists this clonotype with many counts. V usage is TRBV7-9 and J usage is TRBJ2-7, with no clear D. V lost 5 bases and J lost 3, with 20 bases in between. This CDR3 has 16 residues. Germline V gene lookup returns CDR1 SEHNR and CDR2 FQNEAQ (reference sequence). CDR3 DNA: TGTGCCAGCAGCCCTACCCTCGGTGTACAGCTCTACGAGCAGTACTTC. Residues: CASSPTLGVQLYEQYF. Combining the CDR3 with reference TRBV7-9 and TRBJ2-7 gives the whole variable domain DTGVSQNPRHKITKRGQNVTFRCDPISEHNRLYWYRQTLGQGPEFLTYFQNEAQLEKSRLLSDRFSAERPKGSFSTLEIQRTEQGDSAMYLCASSPTLGVQLYEQYFGPGTRLTVT.

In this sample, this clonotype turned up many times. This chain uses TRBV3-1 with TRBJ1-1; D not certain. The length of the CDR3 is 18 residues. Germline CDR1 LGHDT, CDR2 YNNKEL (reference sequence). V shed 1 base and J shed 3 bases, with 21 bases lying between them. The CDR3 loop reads CASSQVFVPLVHDTEAFF. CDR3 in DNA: TGTGCCAGCAGCCAAGTATTCGTCCCATTAGTTCATGACACTGAAGCTTTCTTT.

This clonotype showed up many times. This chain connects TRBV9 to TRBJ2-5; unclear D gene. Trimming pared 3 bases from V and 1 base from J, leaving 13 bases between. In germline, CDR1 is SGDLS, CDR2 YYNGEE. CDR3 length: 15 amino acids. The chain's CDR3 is CASSDSVGSQETQYF. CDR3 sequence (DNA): TGTGCCAGCAGCGACTCTGTAGGATCCCAAGAGACCCAGTACTTC.

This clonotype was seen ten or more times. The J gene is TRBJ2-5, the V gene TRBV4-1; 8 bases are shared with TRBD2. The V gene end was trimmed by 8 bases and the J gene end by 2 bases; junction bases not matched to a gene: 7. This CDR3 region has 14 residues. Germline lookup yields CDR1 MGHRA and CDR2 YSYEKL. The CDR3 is CASGELAEQETQYF. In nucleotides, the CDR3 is TGCGCCAGCGGCGAACTAGCGGAACAAGAGACCCAGTACTTC.

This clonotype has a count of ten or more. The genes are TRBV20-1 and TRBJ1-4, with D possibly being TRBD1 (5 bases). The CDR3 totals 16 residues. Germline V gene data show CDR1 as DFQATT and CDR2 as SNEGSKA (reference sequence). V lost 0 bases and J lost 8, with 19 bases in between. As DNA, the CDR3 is TGCAGTGCTAGAGATCGAACCGGGACCCTAGGAGAAAAACTGTTTTTT. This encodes CSARDRTGTLGEKLFF.

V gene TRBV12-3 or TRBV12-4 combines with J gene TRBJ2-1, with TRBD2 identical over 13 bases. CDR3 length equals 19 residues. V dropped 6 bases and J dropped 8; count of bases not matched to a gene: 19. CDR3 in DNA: TGTGCCAGCAGGACACCGGGACTAGCGGGGTCTCCATTGGATGATGAGCAGTTCTTC. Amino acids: CASRTPGLAGSPLDDEQFF.

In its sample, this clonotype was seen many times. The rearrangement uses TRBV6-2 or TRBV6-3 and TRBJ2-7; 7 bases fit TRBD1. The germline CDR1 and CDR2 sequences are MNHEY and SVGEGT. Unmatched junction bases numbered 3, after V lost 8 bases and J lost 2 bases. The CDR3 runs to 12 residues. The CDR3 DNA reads TGTGCCAGCCAGGACAGGCCCTACGAGCAGTACTTC. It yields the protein CASQDRPYEQYF.

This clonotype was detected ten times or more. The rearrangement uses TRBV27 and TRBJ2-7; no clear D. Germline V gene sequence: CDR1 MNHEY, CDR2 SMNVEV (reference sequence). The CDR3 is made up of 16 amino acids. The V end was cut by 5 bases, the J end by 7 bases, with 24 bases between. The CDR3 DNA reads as TGTGCCAGCAGTCCCTCTGGTGCGGCCAAAACTGGGGAGCAGTACTTC. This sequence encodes CASSPSGAAKTGEQYF.

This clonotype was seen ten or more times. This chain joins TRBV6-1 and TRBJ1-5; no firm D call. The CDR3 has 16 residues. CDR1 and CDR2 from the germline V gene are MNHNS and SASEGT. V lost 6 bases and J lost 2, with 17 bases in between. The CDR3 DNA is TGTGCCAGCAGCATGGGGAGAGGGTCGGGCAATCAGCCCCAGCATTTT. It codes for CASSMGRGSGNQPQHF.

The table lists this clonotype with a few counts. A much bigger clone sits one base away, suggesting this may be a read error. CDR3 nucleotide sequence: TGCGCCGGCAGCCAAGTAGAGGGAAGCGGCTATGGCTACACCTTC. Its translation: CAGSQVEGSGYGYTF. This chain uses TRBV4-3 with TRBJ1-2; D ambiguous. Germline CDR1 and CDR2: LGHNA and YSLEER. The CDR3 covers 15 residues.

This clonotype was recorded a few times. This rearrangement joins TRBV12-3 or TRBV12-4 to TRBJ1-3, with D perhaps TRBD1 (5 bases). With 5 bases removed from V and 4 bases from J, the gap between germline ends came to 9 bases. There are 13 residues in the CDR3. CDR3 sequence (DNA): TGTGCCAGCAGTAAAGCAGGGGGAAACACCATATATTTT. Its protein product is CASSKAGGNTIYF.